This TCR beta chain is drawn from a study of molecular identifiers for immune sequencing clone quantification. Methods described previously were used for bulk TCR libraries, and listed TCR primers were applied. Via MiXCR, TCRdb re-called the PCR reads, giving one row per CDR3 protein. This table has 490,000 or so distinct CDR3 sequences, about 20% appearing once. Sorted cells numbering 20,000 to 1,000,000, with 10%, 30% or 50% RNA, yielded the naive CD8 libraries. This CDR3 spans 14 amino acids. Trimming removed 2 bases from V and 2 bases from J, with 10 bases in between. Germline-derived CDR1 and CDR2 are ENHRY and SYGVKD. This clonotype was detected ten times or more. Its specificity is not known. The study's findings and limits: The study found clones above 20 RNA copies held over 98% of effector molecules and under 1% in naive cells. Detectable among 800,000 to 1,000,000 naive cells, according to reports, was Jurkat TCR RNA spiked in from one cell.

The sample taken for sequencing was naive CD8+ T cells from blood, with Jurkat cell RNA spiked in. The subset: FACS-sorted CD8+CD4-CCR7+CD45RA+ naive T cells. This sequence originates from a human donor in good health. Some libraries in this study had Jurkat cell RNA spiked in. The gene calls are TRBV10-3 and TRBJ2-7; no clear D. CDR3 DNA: TGTGCCATCAGTGAGAAGCAAGGGACCTACGAGCAGTACTTC. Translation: CAISEKQGTYEQYF.